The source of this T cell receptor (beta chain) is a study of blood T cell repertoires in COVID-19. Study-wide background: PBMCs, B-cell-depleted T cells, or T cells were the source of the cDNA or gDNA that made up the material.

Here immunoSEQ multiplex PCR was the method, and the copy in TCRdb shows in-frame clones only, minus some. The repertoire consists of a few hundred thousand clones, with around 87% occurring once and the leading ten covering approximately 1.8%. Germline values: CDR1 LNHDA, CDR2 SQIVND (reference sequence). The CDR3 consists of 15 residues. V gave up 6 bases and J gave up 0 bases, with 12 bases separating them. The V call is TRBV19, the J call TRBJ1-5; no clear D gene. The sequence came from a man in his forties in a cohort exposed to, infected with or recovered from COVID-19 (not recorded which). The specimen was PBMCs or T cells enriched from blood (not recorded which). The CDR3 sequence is CASRESLYSNQPQHF. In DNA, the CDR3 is TGTGCCAGTAGGGAGAGTTTGTATAGCAATCAGCCCCAGCATTTT.